This TCR beta chain was sequenced in a study of response to subunit inactivated influenza vaccine. TCRdb ran MiXCR on the RT-PCR reads and lists one entry per CDR3 protein. The sample lists just under 550,000 distinct CDR3 sequences; less than 25% were seen once. J lost 7 bases, V lost 2 bases, and 12 bases had no gene match. Looked up from germline, CDR1 is MNHEY and CDR2 is SVGEGT. The CDR3 is made up of 17 amino acids. In this sample, this clonotype turned up a few times. The same data also contributed to another study, on T cells expressing NK-cell markers. From that report: The TCR beta cDNA came from 5'RACE template switching with UMIs. TCR beta repertoires came from sorted CD3+CD56+NKG2C+, CD3+CD56+NKG2C- and CD3+CD56-NKG2C+ T cells. With an anti-gamma-delta TCR antibody, sorting in several experiments was kept to alpha-beta TCR T cells. Dominant NKG2C+ clonotypes in 5 or 6 donors made up about 1.0-8% of CD8+ T cells. Several donors' CD3+CD56-NKG2C+ cells were dominated by the same clonotypes.

This chain links TRBV6-2 or TRBV6-3 with TRBJ2-1, with 9 bases aligning to TRBD1. Sequencing was performed on CD4+ T cells sorted from PBMCs, taken about 13 days after vaccination. The sequence was obtained from a man aged 50 or older who received an inactivated influenza vaccine. This CDR3 reads CASSYTPGQGTKNEQFF. The CDR3 region has the DNA TGTGCCAGCAGTTACACACCGGGACAGGGAACGAAAAATGAGCAGTTCTTC.